This T cell receptor beta chain was documented in a study of T cells in Graves' hyperthyroidism and ophthalmopathy. Regions amplified from RNA transcripts were the TCR beta CDR3 regions. HTBI primers drove first-round RT-PCR of the TCR CDR3. TCRdb passed the multiplex PCR reads through MiXCR, listing each CDR3 protein once. The table records fewer than 600,000 distinct CDR3 sequences, about 14% of them present only once. The germline V gene has CDR1 SQVTM and CDR2 ANQGSEA. V was clipped by 0 bases and J by 8 bases; unmatched bases: 10. This CDR3 region has 15 residues. Findings of the study overall: With a median lead of roughly 6.2 months before onset, the model predicted ophthalmopathy.

Concerning this clonotype itself: Its antigen is not known.

The sequenced material came from blood. The sequence came from a woman between 40 and 55 years old with Graves' hyperthyroidism. The chain links TRBV29-1 to TRBJ2-1; TRBD2 matches 7 bases. The chain's CDR3 is CSVEDVRGSDDEQFF. The CDR3 region has the DNA TGCAGCGTTGAAGACGTGCGCGGGAGCGACGATGAGCAGTTCTTC.